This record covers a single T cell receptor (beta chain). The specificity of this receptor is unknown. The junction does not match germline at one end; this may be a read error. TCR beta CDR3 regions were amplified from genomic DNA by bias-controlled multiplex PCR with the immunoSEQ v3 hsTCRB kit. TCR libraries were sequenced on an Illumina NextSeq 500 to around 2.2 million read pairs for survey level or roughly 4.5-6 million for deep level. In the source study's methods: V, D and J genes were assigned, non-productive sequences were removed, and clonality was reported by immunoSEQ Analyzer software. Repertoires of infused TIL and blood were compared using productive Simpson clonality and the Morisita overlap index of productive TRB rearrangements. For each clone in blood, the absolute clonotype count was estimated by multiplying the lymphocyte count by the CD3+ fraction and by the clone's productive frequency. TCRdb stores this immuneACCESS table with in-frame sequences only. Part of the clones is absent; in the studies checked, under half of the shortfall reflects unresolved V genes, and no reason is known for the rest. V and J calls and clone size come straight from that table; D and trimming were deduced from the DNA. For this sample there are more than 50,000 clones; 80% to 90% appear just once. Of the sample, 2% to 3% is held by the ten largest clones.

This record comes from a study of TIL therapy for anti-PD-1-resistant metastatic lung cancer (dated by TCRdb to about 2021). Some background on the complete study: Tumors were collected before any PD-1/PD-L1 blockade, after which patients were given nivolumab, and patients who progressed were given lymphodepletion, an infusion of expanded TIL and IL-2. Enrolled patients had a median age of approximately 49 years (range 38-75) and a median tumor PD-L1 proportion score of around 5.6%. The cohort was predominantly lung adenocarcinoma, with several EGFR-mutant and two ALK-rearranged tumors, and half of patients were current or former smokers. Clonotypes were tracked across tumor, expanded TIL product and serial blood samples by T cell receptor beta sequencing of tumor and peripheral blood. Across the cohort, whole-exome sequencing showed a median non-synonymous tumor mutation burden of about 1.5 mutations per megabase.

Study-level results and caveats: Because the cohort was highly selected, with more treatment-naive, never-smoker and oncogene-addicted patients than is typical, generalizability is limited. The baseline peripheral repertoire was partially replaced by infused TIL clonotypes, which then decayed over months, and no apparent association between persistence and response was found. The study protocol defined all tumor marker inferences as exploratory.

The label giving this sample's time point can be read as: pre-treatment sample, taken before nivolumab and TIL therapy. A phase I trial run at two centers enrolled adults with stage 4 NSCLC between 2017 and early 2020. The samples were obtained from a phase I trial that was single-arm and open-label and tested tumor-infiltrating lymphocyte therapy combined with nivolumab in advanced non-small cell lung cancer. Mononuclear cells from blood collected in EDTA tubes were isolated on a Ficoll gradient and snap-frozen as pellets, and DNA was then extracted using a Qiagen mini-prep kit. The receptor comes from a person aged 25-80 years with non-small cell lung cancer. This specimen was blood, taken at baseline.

The base sequence is TGTGCCAGCACCGGGGGACTAGCGACACATTTC. It is translated as CASTGGLATHF. Rearrangement joined TRBV2 to TRBJ2-4, with 10 bases matching TRBD2. As encoded in the germline V gene, CDR1 is SNHLY while CDR2 is FYNNEI. The CDR3 covers 11 residues, taking in both the cysteine and the phenylalanine. Only the CDR3 region is kept as DNA, spanning 33 bases read in frame from base 1.